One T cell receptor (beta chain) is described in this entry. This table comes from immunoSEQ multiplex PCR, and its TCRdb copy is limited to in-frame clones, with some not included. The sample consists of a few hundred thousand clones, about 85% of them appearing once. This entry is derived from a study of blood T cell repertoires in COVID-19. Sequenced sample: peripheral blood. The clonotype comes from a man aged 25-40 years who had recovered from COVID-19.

The CDR3 DNA reads as TGTGCCAGCAGCTTAGTGTCGACAGGCCCACACGAGCAGTACTTC. This codes for CASSLVSTGPHEQYF. This sequence joins TRBV7-6 and TRBJ2-7; perhaps TRBD1 as D (6 bases). CDR3 size: 15 residues. Trimming took 1 base from V and 5 from J, leaving 15 bases between them. Germline V gene sequence: CDR1 SGHVS, CDR2 FNYEAQ.